This T cell receptor beta chain was recovered during a study of blood T cell repertoires in COVID-19. Study in general: Acute and convalescent COVID-19 samples came from the United States, Italy and Spain. Sources were T cells, B-cell-depleted T cells, or PBMCs; the material itself was cDNA or gDNA.

Original handling: Estimation of nucleated cell counts relied on the amplification of reference gene primers. The method was immunoSEQ multiplex PCR; TCRdb's version includes in-frame clones alone and lacks a portion of them. That table is the source of V, J and clone size, and D and trimming were worked out from the DNA. The sample includes approximately 350,000 clones, around 90% of them seen just once. Enrollment of patients from Seattle took place during active infection, with longitudinal follow-up. This CDR3 is 17 amino acids long. Unmatched junction bases numbered 10, after V lost 0 bases and J lost 6 bases. Germline V CDR1 and CDR2: SGHNT, YENEEA.

The sample was peripheral blood. V gene TRBV11-3 combines with J gene TRBJ2-3; 9 bases fit TRBD2. The clonotype was recovered from a woman aged 25 to 45 with COVID-19, enrolled during active disease. The CDR3 loop is CASSLDLAGGPGDTQYF. CDR3 DNA sequence: TGTGCCAGCAGCTTAGATCTCGCGGGAGGGCCTGGTGATACGCAGTATTTT.